This passage covers 32 T cell receptor beta chains from one sample sequenced in a study of beta chain features in type 1 diabetes. General observations from the study: TCRB CDR3s from Type 1 diabetes patients were moderately but significantly shorter in all four CD4+ subsets.

These receptors' antigens are unknown. All of the isolated RNA was reverse transcribed, so expressed TCRB transcripts were sequenced. The method was immunoSEQ multiplex PCR; TCRdb's version includes in-frame clones alone and lacks a portion of them. The data contain 600,000 to 700,000 clones, around 12% of them singletons. The sample taken for sequencing was naive CD4+ T cells from blood. The receptors originated from a young man with type 1 diabetes.

The chain uses TRBV19 and TRBJ2-3; D may be TRBD1 (5 bases). The germline gives CDR1 LNHDA, CDR2 SQIVND (reference sequence). The CDR3 loop spans 14 amino acids. Trimming removed 5 bases from V and 4 bases from J, with 13 bases in between. The DNA of the CDR3 is TGTGCCAGTAGTCCAAGGGCAGGGTCAGATACGCAGTATTTT. Translation gives CASSPRAGSDTQYF.

This clone was counted a few times. This chain links TRBV6-6 with TRBJ2-1, with 9 bases identical to TRBD1. The CDR3 has 16 amino acids. Unmatched junction bases numbered 10, after V lost 6 bases and J lost 4 bases. Germline assignment: CDR1 MNHNY and CDR2 SVGAGI (reference sequence). DNA of the CDR3: TGTGCCAGCAGAACTAAGGGACAGGGCTTTTACAATGAGCAGTTCTTC. This codes for CASRTKGQGFYNEQFF.

This clone was observed a few times. The chain combines TRBV5-4 with TRBJ2-3, with D possibly being TRBD2 (5 bases). In germline, CDR1 is SGHNT, CDR2 YYREEE (reference sequence). The CDR3 contains 16 residues. V gave up 0 bases and J gave up 3 bases, with 14 bases separating them. CDR3 residues: CASSLGRGGRTDTQYF. CDR3 nucleotide sequence: TGTGCCAGCAGCTTGGGTCGAGGAGGTAGGACAGATACGCAGTATTTT.

This clone appeared a few times. This rearrangement joins TRBV7-9 to TRBJ1-4; TRBD1 might be the D (5 bases). The CDR3 spans 16 residues. The V end was cut by 5 bases, the J end by 5 bases, with 18 bases between. Germline V gene lookup returns CDR1 SEHNR and CDR2 FQNEAQ (reference sequence). In DNA, the CDR3 is TGTGCCAGCAGCCCACGGACGGACACGGGGAATGAAAAACTGTTTTTT. Amino acids: CASSPRTDTGNEKLFF.

There are a few counts of this clone. This chain uses TRBV10-2 with TRBJ2-5; 7 bases agree with TRBD2. V gave up 6 bases and J gave up 9 bases; unmatched junction bases: 16. There are 15 residues in the CDR3. The germline V gene has CDR1 WSHSY and CDR2 SAAADI. The CDR3 is CASSRVGAGDPAQYF. As DNA, the CDR3 is TGCGCCAGCAGCCGAGTTGGGGCGGGGGACCCCGCCCAGTACTTC.

There are many counts of this clone. The rearrangement joins TRBV5-6 to TRBJ2-2; D possibly corresponds to TRBD2 (5 bases). V gave up 0 bases and J gave up 8 bases, with 14 bases separating them. The CDR3 covers 15 residues. Germline V CDR1 and CDR2: SGHDT, YYEEEE. The chain's CDR3 is CASSLARGSEGELFF. The CDR3 DNA is TGTGCCAGCAGCTTGGCACGAGGGTCTGAAGGGGAGCTGTTTTTT.

This clone was counted a few times. V gene TRBV5-1 combines with J gene TRBJ2-1; 7 bases line up with TRBD1. Germline-derived CDR1 and CDR2 are SGHRS and YFSETQ. Trimming took 4 bases from V and 12 from J; bases not matched to a gene: 7. CDR3 size: 12 residues. CDR3 protein: CASSIGQAGQFF. CDR3 sequence (DNA): TGCGCCAGCAGCATAGGACAGGCTGGGCAGTTCTTC. Variable domain in full (rest from reference TRBV5-1 and TRBJ2-1): KAGVTQTPRYLIKTRGQQVTLSCSPISGHRSVSWYQQTPGQGLQFLFEYFSETQRNKGNFPGRFSGRQFSNSRSEMNVSTLELGDSALYLCASSIGQAGQFFGPGTRLTVL.

V and J are TRBV29-1 and TRBJ2-1; unclear D gene. V lost 6 bases and J 7 bases, leaving 1 base between the germline ends. Germline V lookup: CDR1 SQVTM, CDR2 ANQGSEA. The CDR3 spans 8 residues. As DNA, the CDR3 is TGCAGCGTAAATGAGCAGTTCTTC. The encoded protein is CSVNEQFF.

This sequence joins TRBV18 and TRBJ1-1; TRBD1 might be the D (5 bases). The CDR3 has 17 amino acids. Per the germline V gene, CDR1 is KGHSH and CDR2 is LQKENI. V was pared by 1 base and J by 4 bases, with 19 bases between. The CDR3 protein is CASSPRDLRTEVTEAFF. CDR3 in DNA: TGTGCCAGCTCACCACGGGACCTCAGAACTGAGGTCACTGAAGCTTTCTTT.

The chain recombines TRBV29-1 with TRBJ1-1; D uncertain. CDR1 is SQVTM, CDR2 ANQGSEA, per germline. The CDR3 consists of 11 residues. V gave up 6 bases and J gave up 3 bases, with 8 bases separating them. The CDR3 protein is CSVGVDTEAFF. Written as DNA, the CDR3 is TGCAGCGTCGGCGTGGACACTGAAGCTTTCTTT.

The chain has TRBV5-4 and TRBJ2-2, with a tentative D call TRBD1 (6 bases). The CDR3 is made up of 16 amino acids. From germline, CDR1 is SGHNT and CDR2 YYREEE (reference sequence). V was trimmed by 0 bases and J by 1 base, leaving 10 bases between them. CDR3 region: CASSLEPGENTGELFF. The CDR3 DNA is TGTGCCAGCAGCTTGGAGCCAGGGGAGAACACCGGGGAGCTGTTTTTT.

This clone has more than one count but fewer than ten. The rearrangement joins TRBV5-4 to TRBJ2-5; D perhaps matches TRBD2 (5 bases). V was trimmed by 5 bases and J by 2 bases, leaving 13 bases between them. The CDR3 runs to 14 residues. Germline lookup yields CDR1 SGHNT and CDR2 YYREEE (reference sequence). The CDR3 region has the DNA TGTGCCAGCAGTTGGACTGGTATGCAAGAGACCCAGTACTTC. It codes for CASSWTGMQETQYF.

The V gene is TRBV25-1, the J gene TRBJ2-1; 8 bases line up with TRBD2. J gave up 3 bases and V 4 bases, and 2 bases lay outside the gene matches. The CDR3 runs to 14 residues. Germline CDR1 MGHDK, CDR2 SYGVNS. CDR3 residues: CASSVSGGYNEQFF. CDR3 nucleotides: TGTGCCAGCAGTGTCAGCGGGGGCTACAATGAGCAGTTCTTC. The full variable domain, in which reference TRBV25-1 and TRBJ2-1 provide the parts outside the CDR3, is EADIYQTPRYLVIGTGKKITLECSQTMGHDKMYWYQQDPGMELHLIHYSYGVNSTEKGDLSSESTVSRIRTEHFPLTLESARPSHTSQYLCASSVSGGYNEQFFGPGTRLTVL.

This clone was recorded a few times. The J gene is TRBJ2-7, the V gene TRBV4-3, with TRBD1 matching over 9 bases. The CDR3 contains 18 residues. V gave up 0 bases and J gave up 5 bases; unmatched junction bases: 14. Germline values: CDR1 LGHNA, CDR2 YSLEER. The CDR3 is CASSQEGSGTGSSHEQYF. The DNA of the CDR3 is TGCGCCAGCAGCCAAGAGGGAAGTGGGACAGGGTCTTCCCACGAGCAGTACTTC.

A note on this clone: This specimen includes other DNA sequences encoding the same CDR3. This sequence joins TRBV6-5 and TRBJ2-7; D may be TRBD1 (5 bases). V lost 0 bases, J lost 3 bases, and 9 bases lay in between. CDR3 length: 14 amino acids. In germline, CDR1 is MNHEY, CDR2 SVGAGI. This CDR3 is CASSYSRQGYEQYF. In DNA form, the CDR3 reads TGTGCCAGCAGTTACTCCCGGCAGGGCTACGAGCAGTACTTC.

This clone was picked up a small number of times. The chain has TRBV7-2 and TRBJ2-6; no reliable D call. V was cut by 5 bases and J by 0 bases, with 8 bases left in between. The CDR3 is 15 residues long. CDR1 is SGHTA, CDR2 FQGNSA, per germline. Here the CDR3 DNA reads TGTGCCAGCAGCCCTGACCTCTCTGGGGCCAACGTCCTGACTTTC. This sequence encodes CASSPDLSGANVLTF. Filled out from reference TRBV7-2 and TRBJ2-6, the complete variable domain reads GAGVSQSPSNKVTEKGKDVELRCDPISGHTALYWYRQSLGQGLEFLIYFQGNSAPDKSGLPSDRFSAERTGGSVSTLTIQRTQQEDSAVYLCASSPDLSGANVLTFGAGSRLTVL.

The chain employs TRBV7-8 and TRBJ2-5; 7 bases line up with TRBD2. The CDR3 totals 18 residues. V lost 5 bases and J lost 3; bases outside the gene matches: 18. The V gene's germline CDR1 is SGHVS and CDR2 FQNEAQ. As DNA, the CDR3 is TGTGCCAGCAGCATTATTGCGGGGGAGGGCTACAGGAAAGAGACCCAGTACTTC. Protein product: CASSIIAGEGYRKETQYF.

V gene TRBV6-1 combines with J gene TRBJ2-3; 10 bases are a match to TRBD1. Germline V CDR1 and CDR2: MNHNS, SASEGT. The CDR3 is 15 residues long. The V gene end was trimmed by 6 bases and the J gene end by 4 bases; junction bases not matched to a gene: 7. The chain's CDR3 is CASSSGTGDPDTQYF. The CDR3 coding sequence is TGTGCCAGCAGCTCCGGGACAGGGGACCCAGATACGCAGTATTTT.

This clone was counted a few times. The rearrangement joins TRBV29-1 to TRBJ2-5, with 8 bases lining up with TRBD2. The CDR3 runs 14 residues. Germline CDR1 SQVTM, CDR2 ANQGSEA. V lost 3 bases, J lost 6 bases, and 9 bases stayed unmatched. This CDR3 is CSVDPAGARKTQYF. CDR3 DNA: TGCAGCGTTGATCCAGCGGGGGCGAGGAAGACCCAGTACTTC. The whole variable domain, filled in from reference TRBV29-1 and TRBJ2-5, reads SAVISQKPSRDICQRGTSLTIQCQVDSQVTMMFWYRQQPGQSLTLIATANQGSEATYESGFVIDKFPISRPNLTFSTLTVSNMSPEDSSIYLCSVDPAGARKTQYFGPGTRLLVL.

The chain uses TRBV5-1 and TRBJ2-5; 7 bases map to TRBD1. This CDR3 is built from 14 residues. V shed 0 bases and J 3 bases; nucleotides not matched to a gene: 2. Germline CDR1 reads SGHRS; CDR2 reads YFSETQ. The CDR3 here is CASSLDRGEETQYF. CDR3 nucleotides: TGCGCCAGCAGCTTGGACAGGGGAGAAGAGACCCAGTACTTC.

This clone was counted between two and nine times. The V call is TRBV7-2, the J call TRBJ2-7; D remains ambiguous. This CDR3 has 14 residues. Trimming left V 1 base short and J 4 bases short, with 11 bases between. Germline V gene lookup returns CDR1 SGHTA and CDR2 FQGNSA. CDR3 DNA sequence: TGTGCCAGCAGCTTAGGTCCTGGGTTTTACGAGCAGTACTTC. This encodes CASSLGPGFYEQYF.

In its sample, this clone was seen a few times. One junction end does not reproduce the germline sequence, and a read error may be involved. The sample has other DNA sequences that encode this CDR3 too. The V gene is TRBV30, the J gene TRBJ1-6; D not certain. Germline assignment: CDR1 GTSNPN and CDR2 SVGIG (reference sequence). The CDR3 sequence is 14 residues long. In DNA form, the CDR3 reads TGTGCCTGGGGTGTGGGGTCCAGAGGTTCACCCCTCCACTTT. Translated, it gives CAWGVGSRGSPLHF.

V is TRBV4-2 and J is TRBJ2-3; 11 bases fit TRBD2. The V gene's germline CDR1 is LGHNA and CDR2 YNFKEQ. V was pared by 4 bases and J by 2 bases, with 14 bases of the junction left unmatched. The CDR3 totals 19 residues. CDR3 nucleotide sequence: TGTGCCAGCAGCCTCTCAAGCACTAGCGGGGGCCTTAACACAGATACGCAGTATTTT. The encoded protein is CASSLSSTSGGLNTDTQYF.

The chain couples TRBV5-1 to TRBJ2-5; 7 bases match TRBD1. V was pared by 7 bases and J by 5 bases, with 8 bases of the junction left unmatched. Looked up from germline, CDR1 is SGHRS and CDR2 is YFSETQ. The CDR3 has 13 residues. The CDR3 loop reads CASRGQQGETQYF. CDR3 nucleotides: TGCGCCAGCCGGGGACAGCAGGGGGAGACCCAGTACTTC.

This clone came up a few times. The chain carries TRBV25-1 and TRBJ1-2; D is undetermined. The CDR3 runs 13 residues. Deletions cut 3 bases from V and 2 bases from J, with 7 bases between. Per germline, CDR1 MGHDK and CDR2 SYGVNS. The CDR3 spells CASSDWANYGYTF. In nucleotides, the CDR3 is TGTGCCAGCAGTGATTGGGCCAACTATGGCTACACCTTC.

This clone was observed a handful of times. The chain has TRBV19 and TRBJ1-4; D is uncertain. Germline loops: CDR1 LNHDA, CDR2 SQIVND (reference sequence). Trimming removed 4 bases at V and 0 bases at J, with 6 bases between. The CDR3 covers 14 residues. The CDR3 nucleotides read TGTGCCAGTAGTACAGGTTCAACTAATGAAAAACTGTTTTTT. Protein sequence: CASSTGSTNEKLFF.

This chain joins TRBV4-3 and TRBJ1-2; D unresolved. This CDR3 spans 17 amino acids. The germline CDR1 and CDR2 sequences are LGHNA and YSLEER. V shed 0 bases and J shed 4 bases, with 18 bases lying between them. This CDR3 is CASSQDERSPSIYGYTF. The CDR3 nucleotides read TGCGCCAGCAGCCAAGATGAGAGGTCCCCGAGCATCTATGGCTACACCTTC.

This chain connects TRBV14 to TRBJ2-5; TRBD2 matches 9 bases. CDR1 is SGHDN, CDR2 FVKESK, per germline. The CDR3 covers 17 residues. V dropped 3 bases and J dropped 5; count of bases not matched to a gene: 13. CDR3 region: CASSQLGGTSRGETQYF. The CDR3, as DNA: TGTGCCAGCAGCCAGTTGGGCGGGACTAGCCGGGGGGAGACCCAGTACTTC. Combining the CDR3 with reference TRBV14 and TRBJ2-5 gives the whole variable domain EAGVTQFPSHSVIEKGQTVTLRCDPISGHDNLYWYRRVMGKEIKFLLHFVKESKQDESGMPNNRFLAERTGGTYSTLKVQPAELEDSGVYFCASSQLGGTSRGETQYFGPGTRLLVL.

In its sample, this clone was seen a few times. CDR3 nucleotide sequence: TGTGCCAGCAGCTCAAGACTCTCAAGGCGCGAGCAGTACTTC. Translated, it gives CASSSRLSRREQYF. V and J are TRBV7-6 and TRBJ2-7; D gene ambiguous. Per germline, CDR1 SGHVS and CDR2 FNYEAQ. V gave up 4 bases and J gave up 6 bases, with 16 bases separating them. The CDR3 is made up of 14 amino acids. The complete variable domain, with remaining parts taken from reference TRBV7-6 and TRBJ2-7, reads GAGVSQSPRYKVTKRGQDVALRCDPISGHVSLYWYRQALGQGPEFLTYFNYEAQQDKSGLPNDRFSAERPEGSISTLTIQRTEQRDSAMYRCASSSRLSRREQYFGPGTRLTVT.

The V and J genes are TRBV2 and TRBJ2-5; D unresolved. The V gene's germline CDR1 is SNHLY and CDR2 FYNNEI. This CDR3 has 16 residues. V was pared by 4 bases and J by 4 bases, with 19 bases between. The CDR3: CASSAEIPLPTETQYF. DNA of the CDR3: TGTGCCAGCAGTGCGGAAATACCCCTTCCCACAGAGACCCAGTACTTC.

This clone was seen a few times. The rearrangement uses TRBV15 and TRBJ2-1; 7 bases are a match to TRBD2. With V trimmed by 5 bases and J by 0 bases, 4 bases remained unmatched. The CDR3 contains 15 residues. Germline V gives CDR1 LNHNV, CDR2 YYDKDF (reference sequence). This chain's CDR3 is CATSSRGGSYNEQFF. The CDR3 bases are TGTGCCACCAGCTCCCGCGGGGGCTCCTACAATGAGCAGTTCTTC.

A note on this clone: The sample holds other DNA sequences that translate to the same CDR3. The chain recombines TRBV5-1 with TRBJ2-5; D may be TRBD2 (6 bases). V was cut by 0 bases and J by 2 bases, with 8 bases left in between. The CDR3 is made up of 14 amino acids. Germline V lookup: CDR1 SGHRS, CDR2 YFSETQ. CDR3 protein: CASSLGRGQETQYF. The CDR3 bases are TGCGCCAGCAGCTTGGGGCGGGGACAAGAGACCCAGTACTTC.